This TCR beta chain comes out of a study of blood T cell repertoires in COVID-19. CDR3 length: 14 residues. Trimming pared 5 bases from V and 0 bases from J, leaving 11 bases between. Germline V gives CDR1 SGHNT, CDR2 YENEEA. Assay: immunoSEQ multiplex PCR; the TCRdb copy retains only in-frame clones and omits some. The sample contains some 240,000 clones, more than 65% of which appear only once. The chain is built from TRBV11-3 and TRBJ2-7, with D perhaps TRBD1 (5 bases). The specimen was peripheral blood. This receptor was obtained from a woman aged 40 to 50 who had recovered from COVID-19. The CDR3 DNA reads TGTGCCAGCAGCCCCGACAGAAGCTCCTACGAGCAGTACTTC. Translation gives CASSPDRSSYEQYF.